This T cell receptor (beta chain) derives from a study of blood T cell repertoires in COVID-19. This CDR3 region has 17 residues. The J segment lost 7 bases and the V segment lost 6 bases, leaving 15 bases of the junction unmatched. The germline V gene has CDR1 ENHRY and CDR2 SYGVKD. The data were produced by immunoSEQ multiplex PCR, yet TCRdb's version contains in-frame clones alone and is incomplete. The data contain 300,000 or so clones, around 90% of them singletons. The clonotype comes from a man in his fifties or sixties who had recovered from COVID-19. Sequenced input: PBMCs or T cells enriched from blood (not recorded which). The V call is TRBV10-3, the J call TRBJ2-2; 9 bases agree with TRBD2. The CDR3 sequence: CAIRADLAGPLFGELFF. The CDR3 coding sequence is TGTGCCATCAGAGCCGATCTAGCGGGGCCTCTCTTCGGGGAGCTGTTTTTT.